This T cell receptor (beta chain) was found in a study of shared T cell receptors in the human thymus. The protocol was immunoSEQ multiplex PCR, while the TCRdb copy is restricted to in-frame clones and leaves out a portion. The data show roughly 710,000 clones, with 80% to 90% seen just once and 0.0095% to 0.011% held by the top ten. CDR1 SQVTM and CDR2 ANQGSEA come from the germline V gene. The CDR3 covers 15 residues. V shed 3 bases, J shed 2 bases, and the junction held 4 bases outside the gene matches. This same sample was also taken into another study, of human thymus T cells.

The chain combines TRBV29-1 with TRBJ2-3; TRBD2 matches 11 bases. The sequenced sample consisted of thymocytes. This TCR came from a girl under three years old with a congenital heart defect. CDR3 sequence: CSVELAGGDTDTQYF. CDR3 DNA sequence: TGCAGCGTTGAGCTAGCGGGGGGCGACACAGATACGCAGTATTTT.